Shown below are 7 T cell receptor beta chains from a single sample sequenced in a study of shared clonotypes between healthy human individuals. The method was immunoSEQ multiplex PCR; TCRdb's version includes in-frame clones alone and lacks a portion of them. The top ten clones hold about 0.13% of a sample with more than 2,000,000 clones, 90% to 95% of them seen once. The sample was naive CD4+ T cells sorted from blood. Described subset: CD45RA+ positively selected. Receptors originate from a man between 18 and 29 years old in good health.

The V call is TRBV7-3, the J call TRBJ2-2; 11 bases are shared with TRBD1. CDR3 length: 15 amino acids. V lost 5 bases, J lost 4 bases, and 3 bases stayed unmatched. The germline V gene has CDR1 SGHTA and CDR2 FQGTGA. The CDR3 DNA reads TGTGCCAGCAGCGGACAGGGGGCCGGCACCGGGGAGCTGTTTTTT. Translated, it gives CASSGQGAGTGELFF.

This chain links TRBV4-1 with TRBJ1-2, with D possibly matching TRBD1 (6 bases). The CDR3 contains 16 residues. The V end was cut by 3 bases, the J end by 5 bases, with 19 bases between. Germline assignment: CDR1 MGHRA and CDR2 YSYEKL. CDR3 DNA sequence: TGCGCCAGCAGCCACCTAAAACAGGGAGACAGTTATGGCTACACCTTC. Translating gives CASSHLKQGDSYGYTF.

The gene calls are TRBV7-2 and TRBJ1-5, with TRBD1 matching over 8 bases. V was clipped by 5 bases and J by 5 bases; unmatched bases: 5. This CDR3 has 14 residues. The V gene's germline CDR1 is SGHTA and CDR2 FQGNSA. The CDR3 reads CASSQGQGHQPQHF. In DNA form, the CDR3 reads TGTGCCAGCAGCCAAGGACAGGGACATCAGCCCCAGCATTTT.

The gene calls are TRBV6-5 and TRBJ2-7; TRBD2 agrees at 12 bases. In germline, CDR1 is MNHEY, CDR2 SVGAGI. The CDR3 is made up of 13 amino acids. The V and J ends lost 6 bases and 9 bases, in that order; junction bases with no gene match: 6. CDR3 region: CASRLGTSGLQYF. The CDR3 region has the DNA TGTGCCAGCAGACTCGGGACTAGCGGGCTGCAGTACTTC.

The chain couples TRBV2 to TRBJ2-1; no clear D gene. The V gene's germline CDR1 is SNHLY and CDR2 FYNNEI. Deletions cut 2 bases from V and 5 bases from J, with 7 bases between. The CDR3 has 13 residues. In DNA form, the CDR3 reads TGTGCCAGCAGTGAAAGTTTCCACAATGAGCAGTTCTTC. Translated: CASSESFHNEQFF.

The chain couples TRBV4-1 to TRBJ2-7; D remains unclear. V lost 1 base to trimming and J lost 4 bases, with 17 bases between them. Per germline, CDR1 MGHRA and CDR2 YSYEKL. The CDR3 extends over 16 amino acids. The CDR3 here is CASSQAVGSLEYEQYF. CDR3 DNA sequence: TGCGCCAGCAGCCAAGCCGTCGGCAGCCTAGAATACGAGCAGTACTTC.

The chain has TRBV5-6 and TRBJ2-3; D is perhaps TRBD2 (5 bases). The CDR3 consists of 14 residues. Germline V gene sequence: CDR1 SGHDT, CDR2 YYEEEE. V lost 9 bases, J lost 7 bases, and 21 bases lay in between. The CDR3 protein is CATGRGDIENTQYF. In DNA, the CDR3 is TGTGCCACCGGCCGGGGAGATATTGAGAATACGCAGTATTTT.